The 5 T cell receptor beta chains below come from one sample, sequenced in a study of shared clonotypes between healthy human individuals. Only in-frame clones appear in the TCRdb table, and some are missing; sequencing was by immunoSEQ multiplex PCR. The repertoire includes some 980,000 clones, around three quarters of them detected once, and over 1.3% sits in the top ten. Input material: memory CD4+ T cells sorted from blood. Documented subset: CD45RA-negative fraction. These TCRs come from a man younger than 35 in good health.

The chain couples TRBV5-6 to TRBJ1-2; 10 bases fit TRBD1. Germline V lookup: CDR1 SGHDT, CDR2 YYEEEE. The CDR3 runs 13 residues. V shed 4 bases and J 6 bases; nucleotides not matched to a gene: 3. The chain's CDR3 is CASSRQGAHGYTF. The CDR3 DNA sequence: TGTGCCAGCAGCCGACAGGGGGCGCATGGCTACACCTTC.

The chain is built from TRBV10-3 and TRBJ2-1; D is ambiguous. The V gene's germline CDR1 is ENHRY and CDR2 SYGVKD. The ends were cut back, 0 bases at V and 12 bases at J, with 6 bases in the middle. The length of the CDR3 is 11 residues. In nucleotides, the CDR3 is TGTGCCATCAGTGAGTCGGTCGGGCAGTTCTTC. Its translation is CAISESVGQFF.

This clone came up a few times. The rearrangement uses TRBV2 and TRBJ2-1, with unresolved D. CDR3 length: 14 amino acids. The V end lost 3 bases, the J end lost 3 bases, and 9 bases lay between the germline ends. CDR1 SNHLY and CDR2 FYNNEI come from the germline V gene. CDR3 sequence: CASSDKLNYNEQFF. CDR3 DNA: TGTGCCAGCAGTGATAAACTTAACTACAATGAGCAGTTCTTC. The whole variable domain, filled in from reference TRBV2 and TRBJ2-1, reads EPEVTQTPSHQVTQMGQEVILRCVPISNHLYFYWYRQILGQKVEFLVSFYNNEISEKSEIFDDQFSVERPDGSNFTLKIRSTKLEDSAMYFCASSDKLNYNEQFFGPGTRLTVL.

Regarding this clone: Different DNA sequences within this sample yield the same CDR3. V and J are TRBV6-5 and TRBJ1-6, with 8 bases matching TRBD1. The CDR3 consists of 14 residues. V lost 4 bases to trimming and J lost 9 bases; unmatched junction nucleotides: 5. The germline gives CDR1 MNHEY, CDR2 SVGAGI. Written as DNA, the CDR3 is TGTGCCAGCAGTTCAGGACAGGGAGGTTCACCCCTCCACTTT. This sequence encodes CASSSGQGGSPLHF.

This clone appeared a few times. The chain carries TRBV7-8 and TRBJ2-1; 11 bases map to TRBD2. The trim removed 5 bases at V and 5 bases at J, leaving 5 bases unmatched. The CDR3 contains 15 residues. Germline CDR1 and CDR2: SGHVS and FQNEAQ. This chain's CDR3 is CASSLSGRGHNEQFF. Written as DNA, the CDR3 is TGTGCCAGCAGCCTTAGCGGGAGGGGCCACAATGAGCAGTTCTTC.